This T cell receptor beta chain derives from a study of shared clonotypes between healthy human individuals. Study background: Per-donor plates numbered three CD4 naive, three CD4 memory, two CD8 naive and one CD8 memory.

Naive CD8 cells were CD45RO-negative, positively selected for CCR7, excluding terminally differentiated effector memory CD45RA+ cells. V was clipped by 0 bases and J by 3 bases, with 6 bases between them. The germline CDR1 and CDR2 sequences are SGHAT and FQNNGV. CDR3 length: 13 amino acids. Some clones are missing from TCRdb's copy, which holds only in-frame ones; the method was immunoSEQ multiplex PCR. Of roughly 770,000 clones listed, 96% are singletons. This clone was found a few times. At the DNA level, this CDR3 is encoded by other sequences in the same sample as well. Input material: naive CD8+ T cells sorted from blood. The chain links TRBV11-2 to TRBJ2-7; D ambiguous. The sequence came from a man between 25 and 39 years old in good health. CDR3 sequence (DNA): TGTGCCAGCAGCTTAGAGTCTAGCTACGAGCAGTACTTC. Protein: CASSLESSYEQYF.